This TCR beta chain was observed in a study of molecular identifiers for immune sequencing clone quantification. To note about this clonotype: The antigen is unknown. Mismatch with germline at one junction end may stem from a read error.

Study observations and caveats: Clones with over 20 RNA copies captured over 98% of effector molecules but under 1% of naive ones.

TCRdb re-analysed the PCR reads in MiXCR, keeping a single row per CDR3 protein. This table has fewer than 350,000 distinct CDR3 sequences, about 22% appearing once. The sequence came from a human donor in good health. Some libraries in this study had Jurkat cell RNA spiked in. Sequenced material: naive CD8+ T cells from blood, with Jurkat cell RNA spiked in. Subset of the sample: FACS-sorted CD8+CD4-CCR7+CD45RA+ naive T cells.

This CDR3 is CAGSLSGWGLDTEAFF. CDR3 sequence (DNA): TGTGCCGGCAGCTTATCCGGGTGGGGTTTGGACACTGAGGCTTTCTTT. The genes are TRBV7-6 and TRBJ1-1; TRBD1 is a possible D gene (5 bases). Germline lookup yields CDR1 SGHVS and CDR2 FNYEAQ. The CDR3 is 16 amino acids.